This is a list of T cell receptor beta chains from one sample in a study of CD8+CD57+ T cells in acquired aplastic anemia. MiXCR, applied by TCRdb to the reads, yields one record per CDR3 protein. The data show hundreds of thousands of distinct CDR3 sequences, with roughly a third seen just once and 0.7% to 1% held by the top ten. Sequencing input: sorted CD4+, CD8+, or CD8+CD57+ T cells (not recorded which) from PBMCs. These receptors were obtained from a human donor with aplastic anemia. The CDR3 runs from the conserved cysteine through the conserved F or W. D genes are given only for firm matches. Clone size is not always given. Where it is, it says once, few, many or a class for expanded clones.

j_call: TRBJ1-2
v_call: TRBV15
clone_size: NA
d_call: TRBD1
cdr3_nt: TGTGCCACCAGCAGCTTGAACAGGGGCGAAGGCTACACCTTC
cdr3_aa: CATSSLNRGEGYTF

j_call: TRBJ1-1
v_call: TRBV24-1
clone_size: many
d_call: TRBD1
cdr3_nt: TGTGCCACCAGTGATGGGGGACAGGGAGCCACTGAAGCTTTCTTT
cdr3_aa: CATSDGGQGATEAFF

j_call: TRBJ2-7
v_call: TRBV29-1
clone_size: NA
d_call: NA
cdr3_nt: TGCAGCGTTGAGGTGGGCAACTCCTACGAGCAGTACTTC
cdr3_aa: CSVEVGNSYEQYF

j_call: TRBJ1-1
v_call: TRBV12-3/TRBV12-4
clone_size: few
d_call: TRBD1
cdr3_nt: TGTGCCAGCAAACCTCGACAGGGGGCTCGGACTGAAGCTTTCTTT
cdr3_aa: CASKPRQGARTEAFF

j_call: TRBJ2-1
v_call: TRBV11-2
clone_size: NA
d_call: TRBD2
cdr3_nt: TGTGCCAGCAGTACGCCACCGGGACTAGCGGCTTACAATGAGCAGTTCTTC
cdr3_aa: CASSTPPGLAAYNEQFF

j_call: TRBJ1-4
v_call: TRBV7-2
clone_size: NA
d_call: NA
cdr3_nt: TGTGCCAGCAGCCCCACAGGGAACGAAAAACTGTTTTTT
cdr3_aa: CASSPTGNEKLFF

j_call: TRBJ2-6
v_call: TRBV5-4
clone_size: few
d_call: NA
cdr3_nt: TGTGCCAGCAGCTTGGTCGGGGGACTCTACTCTGGGGCCAACGTCCTGACTTTC
cdr3_aa: CASSLVGGLYSGANVLTF

j_call: TRBJ2-7
v_call: TRBV6-1
clone_size: NA
d_call: TRBD2
cdr3_nt: TGTGCCAGCAGGGCAATAGCGGGGGCGGAATACGAGCAGTACTTC
cdr3_aa: CASRAIAGAEYEQYF

j_call: TRBJ2-1
v_call: TRBV10-2
clone_size: NA
d_call: NA
cdr3_nt: TGCGCCAGCAGTCACTTGAGTGAGCAGTTCTTC
cdr3_aa: CASSHLSEQFF

j_call: TRBJ2-7
v_call: TRBV7-3
clone_size: many
d_call: NA
cdr3_nt: TGTGCCAGCAGCTTAATGGCCGGGGGCTACGAGCAGTACTTC
cdr3_aa: CASSLMAGGYEQYF

j_call: TRBJ2-7
v_call: TRBV7-6
clone_size: many
d_call: TRBD2
cdr3_nt: TGTGCCAGCAGCTTCCTCGCTAGCGGGAGGGCCGGGCAGTACGAGCAGTACTTC
cdr3_aa: CASSFLASGRAGQYEQYF

j_call: TRBJ1-2
v_call: TRBV2
clone_size: NA
d_call: NA
cdr3_nt: TGTGCCGAAAACAGAAACTCGGATGGCTACACCTTC
cdr3_aa: CAENRNSDGYTF

j_call: TRBJ1-3
v_call: TRBV3-1
clone_size: NA
d_call: NA
cdr3_nt: TGTGCCAGCAGCCAAAAGGGGAGAGCCACCATATATTTT
cdr3_aa: CASSQKGRATIYF

j_call: TRBJ2-3
v_call: TRBV11-1
clone_size: few
d_call: TRBD2
cdr3_nt: TGTGCCAGCAGCCGAGCCACTAGCGGCACAGATACGCAGTATTTT
cdr3_aa: CASSRATSGTDTQYF

j_call: TRBJ2-6
v_call: TRBV25-1
clone_size: many
d_call: TRBD1
cdr3_nt: TGTGCCAGCAGTGGACAGGGGCCGTCTGGGGCCAACGTCCTGACTTTC
cdr3_aa: CASSGQGPSGANVLTF

j_call: TRBJ1-6
v_call: TRBV10-3
clone_size: NA
d_call: NA
cdr3_nt: TGTGACATCAGTGCTTCCGGGGGATATAATTCACCCCTCCACTTT
cdr3_aa: CDISASGGYNSPLHF

j_call: TRBJ2-7
v_call: TRBV29-1
clone_size: NA
d_call: TRBD2
cdr3_nt: TGCAGCGTCCGGGCTAGCGGGACAATCTACGAGCAGTACTTC
cdr3_aa: CSVRASGTIYEQYF

j_call: TRBJ1-5
v_call: TRBV10-3
clone_size: many
d_call: TRBD1
cdr3_nt: TGTGCCGCCCGGGACAGGGTGGGTCAGCCCCAGCATTTT
cdr3_aa: CAARDRVGQPQHF

j_call: TRBJ1-1
v_call: TRBV7-8
clone_size: many
d_call: NA
cdr3_nt: TGTGCCAGCAGCTTAGCAGGGCAGAACACTGAAGCTTTCTTT
cdr3_aa: CASSLAGQNTEAFF

j_call: TRBJ2-1
v_call: TRBV20-1
clone_size: NA
d_call: NA
cdr3_nt: TGCAGTGCTAGAGTCGCTAGCTGGGAGAGCTCCTACAATGAGCAGTTCTTC
cdr3_aa: CSARVASWESSYNEQFF

j_call: TRBJ1-1
v_call: TRBV11-2
clone_size: NA
d_call: TRBD1
cdr3_nt: TGTGCCAGCAGCTCCGGACAGGGGGCGATGAACACTGAAGCTTTCTTT
cdr3_aa: CASSSGQGAMNTEAFF

j_call: TRBJ2-7
v_call: TRBV10-3
clone_size: few
d_call: TRBD2
cdr3_nt: TGTGCCAGCAGTTCCTCGTGGACTAGCGGGAGACAATACGAGCAGTACTTC
cdr3_aa: CASSSSWTSGRQYEQYF

j_call: TRBJ1-2
v_call: TRBV20-1
clone_size: NA
d_call: NA
cdr3_nt: TGCAGTGCGGCCGGACGGGACTATGGCTACACCTTC
cdr3_aa: CSAAGRDYGYTF

j_call: TRBJ2-2
v_call: TRBV5-1
clone_size: NA
d_call: TRBD1
cdr3_nt: TGCGCCAGCAGCCGCCGGGACAGGAACACCGGGGAGCTGTTTTTT
cdr3_aa: CASSRRDRNTGELFF

j_call: TRBJ2-5
v_call: TRBV15
clone_size: NA
d_call: TRBD1
cdr3_nt: TGTGCCACCAGCAGGGCAGGGGGCGGAGGAGAGACCCAGTACTTC
cdr3_aa: CATSRAGGGGETQYF

j_call: TRBJ2-7
v_call: TRBV12-3/TRBV12-4
clone_size: many
d_call: TRBD2
cdr3_nt: TGTGCCAGCAGTCGACTAGCGGGATTGGGCGAGCAGTACTTC
cdr3_aa: CASSRLAGLGEQYF

j_call: TRBJ1-6
v_call: TRBV7-2
clone_size: many
d_call: NA
cdr3_nt: TGTGCCAGCAGCTCTGGGACCCCTAATTCACCCCTCCACTTT
cdr3_aa: CASSSGTPNSPLHF

j_call: TRBJ1-1
v_call: TRBV19
clone_size: NA
d_call: NA
cdr3_nt: TGTGCCAGTATCCCGCTGGCAGGCGGAAACACTGAAGCTTTCTTT
cdr3_aa: CASIPLAGGNTEAFF

j_call: TRBJ1-2
v_call: TRBV5-1
clone_size: NA
d_call: TRBD1
cdr3_nt: TGCGCCAGCAGCTTGGTGGACAGGGAGGCCTATGGCTACACCTTC
cdr3_aa: CASSLVDREAYGYTF

j_call: TRBJ2-3
v_call: TRBV19
clone_size: NA
d_call: TRBD2
cdr3_nt: TGTGCCAGTAGAGAGCGGGAGGGCCCCACAGATACGCAGTATTTT
cdr3_aa: CASREREGPTDTQYF

j_call: TRBJ1-1
v_call: TRBV2
clone_size: many
d_call: NA
cdr3_nt: TGTGCCGCAGGGGTTTCTGGGATGGACACTGAAGCTTTCTTT
cdr3_aa: CAAGVSGMDTEAFF

j_call: TRBJ2-7
v_call: TRBV9
clone_size: few
d_call: TRBD2
cdr3_nt: TGTGCCAGCAGCGTAAGGGCGGGGGACTCCTACGAGCAGTACTTC
cdr3_aa: CASSVRAGDSYEQYF

j_call: TRBJ2-1
v_call: TRBV20-1
clone_size: NA
d_call: TRBD1
cdr3_nt: TGCAGTGCTAGAGCGGCCTTAACCACGACAGGGGTTCAGAGAGAGCAGTTCTTC
cdr3_aa: CSARAALTTTGVQREQFF

j_call: TRBJ1-2
v_call: TRBV15
clone_size: NA
d_call: NA
cdr3_nt: TGTGCCACCAGCAGAGATAGTGGCTACACCTTC
cdr3_aa: CATSRDSGYTF

j_call: TRBJ2-1
v_call: TRBV24-1
clone_size: NA
d_call: NA
cdr3_nt: TGTGCCACCAGTGTCCAACACTACAATGAGCAGTTCTTC
cdr3_aa: CATSVQHYNEQFF

j_call: TRBJ2-1
v_call: TRBV5-1
clone_size: NA
d_call: NA
cdr3_nt: TGCGCCAGCACCCGAGGGCCAGAGTTCTACAATGAGCAGTTCTTC
cdr3_aa: CASTRGPEFYNEQFF

j_call: TRBJ2-7
v_call: TRBV10-3
clone_size: many
d_call: TRBD1
cdr3_nt: TGTGCCATCAGTGGCCCCGGGACAGGGGCCTTCTCCTACGAGCAGTACTTC
cdr3_aa: CAISGPGTGAFSYEQYF

j_call: TRBJ2-3
v_call: TRBV20-1
clone_size: few
d_call: NA
cdr3_nt: TGCAGTGCTAGAGTGGCGGGAAGGGCAGATACGCAGTATTTT
cdr3_aa: CSARVAGRADTQYF

j_call: TRBJ1-2
v_call: TRBV10-3
clone_size: few
d_call: TRBD1
cdr3_nt: TGTGCCACCCACCGGACAGGGGAGGGCTATGGCTACACCTTC
cdr3_aa: CATHRTGEGYGYTF

j_call: TRBJ1-5
v_call: TRBV6-5
clone_size: few
d_call: NA
cdr3_nt: TGTGCCAGCAGTTACTCGTTAAGTAGGCAGCTCAATCAGCCCCAGCATTTT
cdr3_aa: CASSYSLSRQLNQPQHF

j_call: TRBJ2-7
v_call: TRBV19
clone_size: few
d_call: NA
cdr3_nt: TGTGCCAGTAGTATAGCGGCAGCCGTATTACCATTCTCCTACGAGCAGTACTTC
cdr3_aa: CASSIAAAVLPFSYEQYF

j_call: TRBJ1-2
v_call: TRBV7-3
clone_size: many
d_call: TRBD1
cdr3_nt: TGTGCCAGCAGCCCGGGACAGGGGAATTATAGTGGCTACACCTTC
cdr3_aa: CASSPGQGNYSGYTF

j_call: TRBJ1-3
v_call: TRBV3-1
clone_size: NA
d_call: NA
cdr3_nt: TGTGCCAGCAGCCCCCAATCTGGAAACACCATATATTTT
cdr3_aa: CASSPQSGNTIYF

j_call: TRBJ1-2
v_call: TRBV5-1
clone_size: many
d_call: TRBD1
cdr3_nt: TGCGCCAGCAGCTTCGACAGGGCATTGGGCGGCTACACCTTC
cdr3_aa: CASSFDRALGGYTF

j_call: TRBJ2-3
v_call: TRBV11-2
clone_size: NA
d_call: NA
cdr3_nt: TGTGCCAGCAGCTTAGACCAGGGCCTGGATACGCAGTATTTT
cdr3_aa: CASSLDQGLDTQYF

j_call: TRBJ2-5
v_call: TRBV14
clone_size: many
d_call: NA
cdr3_nt: TGTGCCAGCTCGAGAAGAGTGGATCAAGAGACCCAGTACTTC
cdr3_aa: CASSRRVDQETQYF

j_call: TRBJ2-7
v_call: TRBV7-9
clone_size: many
d_call: TRBD1
cdr3_nt: TGTGCCAGCAGCTCGGACAGGGGACGAATCTACGAGCAGTACTTC
cdr3_aa: CASSSDRGRIYEQYF

j_call: TRBJ2-7
v_call: TRBV9
clone_size: NA
d_call: TRBD2
cdr3_nt: TGTGCCAGCAGCGGCTATCCGGGACTAGCGGGGAACTACGAGCAGTACTTC
cdr3_aa: CASSGYPGLAGNYEQYF

j_call: TRBJ2-1
v_call: TRBV25-1
clone_size: many
d_call: TRBD2
cdr3_nt: TGTGCCAGCAGAACCCATAGCGGGAGAGACTTCTACAATGAGCAGTTCTTC
cdr3_aa: CASRTHSGRDFYNEQFF

j_call: TRBJ2-6
v_call: TRBV9
clone_size: many
d_call: NA
cdr3_nt: TGTGCCAGCACCAACCCCGGGGCCAACGTCCTGACTTTC
cdr3_aa: CASTNPGANVLTF

j_call: TRBJ2-5
v_call: TRBV25-1
clone_size: NA
d_call: TRBD2
cdr3_nt: TGTGCCAGCAGTGTTAGCGGGAAAGAGACCCAGTACTTC
cdr3_aa: CASSVSGKETQYF